This TCR beta chain was identified in a study of cytomegalovirus exposure and HLA in healthy donors. Study summary: A subsequent analysis reported that the roughly 120 validation repertoires were produced on the same platform that had also been used for the roughly 670 first-cohort repertoires.

The trim removed 4 bases at V and 3 bases at J, leaving 9 bases unmatched. Germline-derived CDR1 and CDR2 are SGHDT and YYEEEE. The CDR3 runs to 16 residues. Clones were read by immunoSEQ multiplex PCR, and TCRdb kept only the in-frame ones, dropping some. The sample has about 200,000 clones; about 82% are singletons. This chain uses TRBV5-6 with TRBJ2-1, with 8 bases matching TRBD2. This clonotype originated in a woman aged 18 to 35 in good health and CMV-seronegative. Sequenced material: PBMCs. In DNA, the CDR3 is TGTGCCAGCAGCCGCCCGGTCCGGGGGGGCTACAATGAGCAGTTCTTC. It encodes CASSRPVRGGYNEQFF.